The sequence of this TCR beta chain was determined in a study of patients and donors after allogeneic stem cell transplantation. TCRdb processed the RT-PCR reads anew with MiXCR; each CDR3 protein has one entry. The sample shows approximately 200,000 distinct CDR3 sequences, 13% to 15% of them seen only once. The CDR3 runs to 16 residues. From germline, CDR1 is SGHRS and CDR2 YFSETQ. V was cut by 0 bases and J by 3 bases, with 13 bases left in between. This clonotype showed up many times. The clonotype was recovered from a human donor who was either an allogeneic HSCT recipient or a stem cell or donor lymphocyte infusion donor (not recorded which). It is not recorded whose cells these are; they may come from a transplant donor. The sequencing sample was made of blood, either unsorted or a sorted T cell fraction (not recorded which). The V call is TRBV5-1, the J call TRBJ1-5; tentative D call: TRBD1 (6 bases). This chain's CDR3 is CASSLDGGAANQPQHF. The DNA for the CDR3 is TGCGCCAGCAGCTTGGATGGGGGGGCGGCCAATCAGCCCCAGCATTTT.